One sample yielded the 24 T cell receptor beta chains listed below, sequenced in a study of response to subunit inactivated influenza vaccine. One entry per CDR3 protein, called by TCRdb with MiXCR from the RT-PCR reads. Of about 570,000 distinct CDR3 sequences listed, around 11% are singletons. The material was PBMCs from blood, obtained on the day of vaccination. The receptors derive from a man between 50 and 59 years old who received an inactivated influenza vaccine.

The chain couples TRBV3-1 to TRBJ2-1, with TRBD2 matching 11 bases. The ends lost 4 bases at V and 10 bases at J; junction bases unmatched: 18. The CDR3 has 18 amino acids. Germline-derived CDR1 and CDR2 are LGHDT and YNNKEL (reference sequence). As DNA, the CDR3 is TGTGCCAGCAGCCTGTTACCCTTAGCGGGGGGGCCTGTTTCCGAGCAGTTCTTC. It translates to CASSLLPLAGGPVSEQFF.

This chain links TRBV15 with TRBJ2-1, with a tentative D call TRBD1 (5 bases). The V end was cut by 0 bases, the J end by 0 bases, with 15 bases between. This CDR3 has 18 residues. Germline V gene sequence: CDR1 LNHNV, CDR2 YYDKDF (reference sequence). The CDR3 nucleotides read TGTGCCACCAGCAGAGATCCTGGAACAGGTGGCTCCTACAATGAGCAGTTCTTC. Encoded protein: CATSRDPGTGGSYNEQFF.

This clonotype has only a few counts. J is TRBJ2-3 and V is TRBV7-8; TRBD2 matches 7 bases. Germline assignment: CDR1 SGHVS and CDR2 FQNEAQ. The ends lost 6 bases at V and 2 bases at J; junction bases unmatched: 5. The CDR3 runs to 14 residues. The CDR3: CASRLAPITDTQYF. The DNA for the CDR3 is TGTGCCAGCAGACTAGCGCCTATCACAGATACGCAGTATTTT.

This clonotype occurred a few times. V and J are TRBV27 and TRBJ1-1, with unresolved D. The CDR3 is 14 amino acids. Between the trimmed V and J ends, which lost 1 base and 0 bases, there was a span of 6 bases. Germline V CDR1 and CDR2: MNHEY, SMNVEV (reference sequence). The CDR3 bases are TGTGCCAGCAGTTTATACAAGCTGAACACTGAAGCTTTCTTT. It codes for CASSLYKLNTEAFF.

The rearrangement uses TRBV4-2 and TRBJ2-4; D is perhaps TRBD1 or TRBD2 (5 bases each). The germline V and J ends were trimmed by 6 bases and 9 bases, with 15 bases remaining between them. Germline loops: CDR1 LGHNA, CDR2 YNFKEQ. The CDR3 is 13 residues long. The CDR3 here is CASSPEVRGIQYF. CDR3 in DNA: TGTGCCAGCAGTCCCGAAGTGAGGGGCATTCAGTACTTC.

V is TRBV29-1 and J is TRBJ2-2; tentative D call: TRBD2 (5 bases). This CDR3 is built from 16 residues. Trimming cost V 4 bases and J 1 base, with 16 bases left between them. CDR1 SQVTM and CDR2 ANQGSEA come from the germline V gene. As DNA, the CDR3 is TGCAGCGTTGTCGGGGTTGGCAGAGAGAACACCGGGGAGCTGTTTTTT. Protein: CSVVGVGRENTGELFF.

There are many counts of this clonotype. This chain joins TRBV7-2 and TRBJ2-7; 8 bases align to TRBD2. CDR3 size: 16 residues. The ends lost 1 base at V and 4 bases at J; junction bases unmatched: 9. CDR1 SGHTA and CDR2 FQGNSA come from the germline V gene. The CDR3 DNA sequence: TGTGCCAGCAGCTTAGAGGTGATGAGCGGGGGTTACGAGCAGTACTTC. Translated: CASSLEVMSGGYEQYF.

This clonotype was detected a few times. The chain employs TRBV12-3 or TRBV12-4 and TRBJ2-3; TRBD2 matches at 9 bases. J lost 2 bases, V lost 6 bases, and 21 bases had no gene match. CDR3 length: 20 amino acids. The CDR3 loop reads CASSRPARGGLIYNTDTQYF. In DNA, the CDR3 is TGTGCCAGCAGCCGACCGGCGCGGGGGGGCCTGATATATAACACAGATACGCAGTATTTT.

This sequence joins TRBV4-2 and TRBJ2-7; D gene unclear. The CDR3 covers 14 residues. Germline values: CDR1 LGHNA, CDR2 YNFKEQ. Deletions cut 1 base from V and 3 bases from J, with 10 bases between. CDR3 in DNA: TGTGCCAGCAGCCAAGTACTCAGCCACTACGAGCAGTACTTC. Amino acid sequence: CASSQVLSHYEQYF.

J is TRBJ2-1 and V is TRBV7-9; D possibly corresponds to TRBD2 (6 bases). Per the germline V gene, CDR1 is SEHNR and CDR2 is FQNEAQ (reference sequence). Trimming removed 3 bases from V and 9 bases from J, with 12 bases in between. The CDR3 runs to 13 residues. CDR3 sequence reads: CASSLGGRSEQFF. Here the CDR3 DNA reads TGTGCCAGCAGCTTGGGAGGTCGTTCTGAGCAGTTCTTC.

This clonotype occurred a few times. The rearrangement links TRBV10-3 to TRBJ2-3; D might be TRBD2 (7 bases). The ends were cut back, 10 bases at V and 6 bases at J, with 17 bases in the middle. Germline CDR1 and CDR2: ENHRY and SYGVKD. CDR3 length equals 13 residues. The CDR3 region is CATIGGGHDTQYF. CDR3 nucleotide sequence: TGTGCCACCATCGGCGGGGGCCACGATACGCAGTATTTT.

This clonotype has a handful of counts. V usage is TRBV7-9 and J usage is TRBJ2-5; 7 bases are shared with TRBD1. The germline V gene has CDR1 SEHNR and CDR2 FQNEAQ (reference sequence). The CDR3 totals 13 residues. The ends lost 5 bases at V and 4 bases at J; junction bases unmatched: 4. CDR3 sequence: CASSRDRVETQYF. CDR3 nucleotide sequence: TGTGCCAGCAGCCGAGACAGGGTAGAGACCCAGTACTTC.

This chain joins TRBV6-5 and TRBJ2-7; D is unclear. V lost 7 bases and J lost 7, with 14 bases in between. The CDR3 loop spans 12 amino acids. Germline values: CDR1 MNHEY, CDR2 SVGAGI. The CDR3: CASTDSTEEQYF. The CDR3 DNA is TGTGCCAGCACTGACTCCACGGAGGAGCAGTACTTC.

This clonotype has just a few counts. The chain joins TRBV11-2 to TRBJ2-2, with D uncertain. The CDR3 has 14 residues. V gave up 7 bases and J gave up 9 bases, with 18 bases separating them. Germline CDR1 SGHAT, CDR2 FQNNGV. Written as DNA, the CDR3 is TGTGCCAGCATCGGCATTAGGGCGTCCCGGGAGCTGTTTTTT. Its translation: CASIGIRASRELFF.

This clonotype was found a few times. This chain uses TRBV4-3 with TRBJ2-3; TRBD2 matches 10 bases. Germline V gene data show CDR1 as LGHNA and CDR2 as YSLEER. The CDR3 covers 20 residues. V shed 3 bases, J shed 0 bases, and the junction held 15 bases outside the gene matches. CDR3 loop: CASSQEPLAGLGGSTDTQYF. Written as DNA, the CDR3 is TGCGCCAGCAGCCAGGAGCCACTAGCGGGATTGGGCGGTAGCACAGATACGCAGTATTTT.

The V call is TRBV11-3, the J call TRBJ2-3; D gene uncertain. CDR3 length: 15 residues. V lost 5 bases, J lost 2 bases, and 14 bases lay in between. CDR1 SGHNT and CDR2 YENEEA come from the germline V gene. The DNA of the CDR3 is TGTGCCAGCAGCCTAGGTGGGCAGAACACAGATACGCAGTATTTT. The encoded protein is CASSLGGQNTDTQYF. The variable domain in full, with the rest retrieved from reference TRBV11-3 and TRBJ2-3, is EAGVVQSPRYKIIEKKQPVAFWCNPISGHNTLYWYLQNLGQGPELLIRYENEEAVDDSQLPKDRFSAERLKGVDSTLKIQPAELGDSAVYLCASSLGGQNTDTQYFGPGTRLTVL.

The chain carries TRBV27 and TRBJ2-2; unclear D gene. V was pared by 9 bases and J by 4 bases, with 12 bases between. The CDR3 is made up of 13 amino acids. Looked up from germline, CDR1 is MNHEY and CDR2 is SMNVEV (reference sequence). This CDR3 is CASRRSATGELFF. DNA for the CDR3: TGTGCCAGTCGTAGGTCAGCCACCGGGGAGCTGTTTTTT.

The table lists this clonotype with a few counts. The chain uses TRBV5-1 and TRBJ1-5; TRBD1 might be the D (6 bases). V lost 0 bases, J lost 6 bases, and 13 bases lay in between. There are 15 residues in the CDR3. Germline V gene sequence: CDR1 SGHRS, CDR2 YFSETQ. The CDR3: CASSLESGGVQPQHF. CDR3 nucleotides: TGCGCCAGCAGCTTGGAGTCGGGGGGCGTTCAGCCCCAGCATTTT.

This chain joins TRBV7-2 and TRBJ2-3; D uncertain. This CDR3 comprises 14 residues. V was clipped by 3 bases and J by 0 bases, with 7 bases between them. In germline, CDR1 is SGHTA, CDR2 FQGNSA. CDR3 sequence (DNA): TGTGCCAGCAGCTTTGCCCCTAGCACAGATACGCAGTATTTT. This encodes CASSFAPSTDTQYF.

In this sample, this clonotype turned up many times. The chain links TRBV20-1 to TRBJ2-7, with D possibly matching TRBD1 (6 bases). Per the germline V gene, CDR1 is DFQATT and CDR2 is SNEGSKA (reference sequence). With 4 bases removed from V and 3 bases from J, the gap between germline ends came to 13 bases. The CDR3 spans 13 residues. CDR3 bases: TGCAGTGCTATTAAAGACAGGAGCTACGAGCAGTACTTC. It is translated as CSAIKDRSYEQYF.

The chain couples TRBV19 to TRBJ2-5; D is unclear. Per germline, CDR1 LNHDA and CDR2 SQIVND (reference sequence). V was trimmed by 2 bases and J by 0 bases, leaving 10 bases between them. This CDR3 region has 15 residues. As DNA, the CDR3 is TGTGCCAGTAGTATATCGACACTGTACCAAGAGACCCAGTACTTC. Its protein is CASSISTLYQETQYF.

The gene calls are TRBV28 and TRBJ2-7, with TRBD2 as a possible D gene (6 bases). The germline gives CDR1 MDHEN, CDR2 SYDVKM. V dropped 6 bases and J dropped 1 base, with 16 bases sitting between them. The CDR3 sequence is 15 residues long. This chain's CDR3 is CASRAGGGPSYEQYF. CDR3 sequence (DNA): TGTGCCAGCAGAGCGGGCGGAGGCCCATCCTACGAGCAGTACTTC.

This clonotype was observed a few times. This sequence joins TRBV12-3 or TRBV12-4 and TRBJ1-2; 8 bases fit TRBD1. The trim removed 5 bases at V and 8 bases at J, leaving 7 bases unmatched. This CDR3 is built from 13 residues. In DNA form, the CDR3 reads TGTGCCAGCAGTCCGGGGACAGGATTCGGCTACACCTTC. It encodes CASSPGTGFGYTF.

This clonotype was picked up many times. The chain employs TRBV6-1 and TRBJ1-1; 8 positions match TRBD1. The CDR3 length is 16 residues. V was clipped by 5 bases and J by 1 base; unmatched bases: 9. Germline CDR1 and CDR2: MNHNS and SASEGT. CDR3 sequence: CASSLSRDRRNTEAFF. The CDR3 DNA reads as TGTGCCAGCAGTCTTTCCAGGGACAGGAGGAACACTGAAGCTTTCTTT.